This T cell receptor beta chain was obtained from a study of molecular identifiers for immune sequencing clone quantification. From the PCR reads, TCRdb called clonotypes with MiXCR, one entry per CDR3 protein. The profile covers about 320,000 distinct CDR3 sequences, with 24% appearing a single time and about 0.71% taken by the ten largest. This clonotype was observed a handful of times. Its antigen is as yet unknown. Study results and caveats: Under 1% of molecules in naive cells, but over 99% of effector molecules, belonged to clones above 20 RNA copies.

Germline loops: CDR1 SNHLY, CDR2 FYNNEI. The CDR3 consists of 14 residues. The V gene lost 5 bases and the J gene lost 4 bases, with 15 bases spanning the gap. This TCR derives from a human donor in good health. Some libraries in this study had Jurkat cell RNA spiked in. Sequencing was performed on naive CD8+ T cells from blood, with Jurkat cell RNA spiked in. The subset denotes: FACS-sorted CD8+CD4-CCR7+CD45RA+ naive T cells. The chain is built from TRBV2 and TRBJ2-7, with D possibly matching TRBD1 (6 bases). CDR3 DNA: TGTGCCAGCAGTAGTGCTGGGACACCATACGAGCAGTACTTC. Amino acids: CASSSAGTPYEQYF.